This T cell receptor beta chain was captured by sequencing in a study of T-cell memory formation after mild COVID-19. CDR1 is SGHRS, CDR2 YFSETQ, per germline. The CDR3 is 14 amino acids. V lost 0 bases and J 3 bases, leaving 9 bases between the germline ends. TCRdb reprocessed the 5' RACE reads via MiXCR and lists one record per CDR3 protein. Of 100,000 to 150,000 distinct CDR3 sequences in the sample, 5% to 6.5% were seen once. Study results and limitations: Pre-infection memory harbored some responding clones, suggesting cross-reactive memory joined. From day 15 to 85, contracting clones were balanced between CD4 and CD8, whereas later expanders leaned toward CD4+.

This clonotype was seen only a few times. Its antigen is still unknown. The receptor was derived from an adult woman who had mild COVID-19 (a few samples of this study predate the infection). Cell type and time point are not known. This sequence joins TRBV5-1 and TRBJ1-1; a possible D gene is TRBD1 (5 bases). Material for sequencing was PBMCs or a T cell subset sorted from them (not recorded which). CDR3 in amino acids: CASSLEGGDTEAFF. Written as DNA, the CDR3 is TGCGCCAGCAGCTTGGAGGGAGGGGACACTGAAGCTTTCTTT.